This T cell receptor (beta chain) is from a study of a mutant IDH1 vaccine in newly diagnosed glioma. Time point specified: week 11, during vaccination. Topical imiquimod was applied with each vaccine dose, which held 300 ug of mutant IDH1 20-mer peptide. This CDR3 region has 12 residues. Germline lookup yields CDR1 SGHNT and CDR2 YYREEE (reference sequence). V dropped 3 bases and J dropped 5 bases, with 7 bases sitting between them. Method: immunoSEQ multiplex PCR; TCRdb's copy keeps in-frame clones and lacks some. The sample holds about 31,000 clones, 78% seen once. Comment on this clone: Its cognate antigen is unknown.

This clonotype was obtained from a man under 40 with glioma. The V and J genes are TRBV5-4 and TRBJ2-3, with D uncertain. The sample in question was PBMCs, obtained from a glioma patient whose treatment included an IDH1 peptide vaccine. In DNA, the CDR3 is TGTGCCAGCAGCTCGAACGTAGATACGCAGTATTTT. It encodes CASSSNVDTQYF.